This TCR beta chain was observed in a study of cytomegalovirus exposure and HLA in healthy donors. Study-level information: Sequencing of around 200 million T cells in an earlier analysis found 100 million to 140 million unique TCR beta sequences.

The PCR used 60 Vbeta and 13 Jbeta primers. Assay used: immunoSEQ multiplex PCR; TCRdb lists only in-frame clones, some missing. The table records about 150,000 clones, over 55% of them present only once. Of note for this clone: The antigen remains unidentified.

General study results and limits: Later work found that TCR association rates differed between HLA loci; DRB1 had the most and HLA-C the fewest.

This clonotype originated in a middle-aged man in good health and CMV-seronegative. Sequencing was done on a sample of PBMCs.

DNA of the CDR3: TGTGCCAGCAGTGAAAACCGGTTTCTGGTACTAGCCAAAAACATTCAGTACTTC. Its protein product is CASSENRFLVLAKNIQYF. The J gene is TRBJ2-4, the V gene TRBV2, with D hard to call. Germline CDR1 SNHLY, CDR2 FYNNEI. The V end lost 2 bases, the J end lost 0 bases, and 17 bases lay between the germline ends. This CDR3 spans 18 amino acids.